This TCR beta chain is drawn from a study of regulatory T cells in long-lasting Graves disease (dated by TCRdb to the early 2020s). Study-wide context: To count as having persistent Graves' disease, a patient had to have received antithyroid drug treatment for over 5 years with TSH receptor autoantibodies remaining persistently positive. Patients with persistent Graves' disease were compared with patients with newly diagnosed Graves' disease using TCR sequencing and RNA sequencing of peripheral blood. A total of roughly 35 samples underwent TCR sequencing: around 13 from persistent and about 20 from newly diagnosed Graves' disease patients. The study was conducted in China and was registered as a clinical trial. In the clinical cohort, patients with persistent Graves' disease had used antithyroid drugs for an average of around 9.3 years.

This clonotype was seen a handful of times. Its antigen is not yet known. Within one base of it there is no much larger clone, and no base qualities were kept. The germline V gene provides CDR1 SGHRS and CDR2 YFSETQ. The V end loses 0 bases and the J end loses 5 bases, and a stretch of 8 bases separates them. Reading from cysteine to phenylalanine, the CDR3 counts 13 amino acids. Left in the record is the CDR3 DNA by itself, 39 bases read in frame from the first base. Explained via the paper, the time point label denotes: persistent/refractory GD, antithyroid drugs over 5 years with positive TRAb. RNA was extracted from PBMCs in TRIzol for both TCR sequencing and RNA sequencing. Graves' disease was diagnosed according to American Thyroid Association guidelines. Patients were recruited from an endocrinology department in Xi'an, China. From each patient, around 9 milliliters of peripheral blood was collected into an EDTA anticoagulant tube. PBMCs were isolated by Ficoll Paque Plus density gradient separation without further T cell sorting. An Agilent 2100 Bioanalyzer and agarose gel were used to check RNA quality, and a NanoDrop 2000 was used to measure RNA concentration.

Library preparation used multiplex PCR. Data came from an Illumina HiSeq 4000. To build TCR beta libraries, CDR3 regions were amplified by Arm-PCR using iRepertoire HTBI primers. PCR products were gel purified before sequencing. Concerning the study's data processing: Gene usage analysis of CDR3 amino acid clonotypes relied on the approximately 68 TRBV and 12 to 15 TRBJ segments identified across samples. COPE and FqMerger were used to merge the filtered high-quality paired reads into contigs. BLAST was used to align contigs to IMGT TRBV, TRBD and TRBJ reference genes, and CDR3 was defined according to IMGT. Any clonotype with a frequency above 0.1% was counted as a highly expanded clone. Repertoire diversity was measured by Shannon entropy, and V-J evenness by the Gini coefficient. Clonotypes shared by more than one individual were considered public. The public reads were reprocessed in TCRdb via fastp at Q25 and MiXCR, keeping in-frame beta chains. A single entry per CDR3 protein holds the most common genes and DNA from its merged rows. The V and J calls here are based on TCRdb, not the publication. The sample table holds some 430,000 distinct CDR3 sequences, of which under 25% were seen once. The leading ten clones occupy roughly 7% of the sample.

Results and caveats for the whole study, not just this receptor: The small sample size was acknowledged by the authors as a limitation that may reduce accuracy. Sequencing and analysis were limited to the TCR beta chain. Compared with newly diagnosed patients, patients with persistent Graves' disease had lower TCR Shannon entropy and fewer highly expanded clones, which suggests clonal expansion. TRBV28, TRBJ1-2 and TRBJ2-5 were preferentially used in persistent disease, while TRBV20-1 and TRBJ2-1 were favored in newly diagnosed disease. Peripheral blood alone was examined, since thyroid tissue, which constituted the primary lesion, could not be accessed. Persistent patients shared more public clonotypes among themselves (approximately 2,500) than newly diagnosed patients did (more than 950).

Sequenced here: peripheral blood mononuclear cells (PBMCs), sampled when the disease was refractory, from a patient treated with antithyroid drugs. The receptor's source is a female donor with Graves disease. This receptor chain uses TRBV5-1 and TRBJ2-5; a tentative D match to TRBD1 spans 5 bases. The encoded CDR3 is CASSLDYRETQYF. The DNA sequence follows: TGCGCCAGCAGCTTGGACTACAGGGAGACCCAGTACTTC.